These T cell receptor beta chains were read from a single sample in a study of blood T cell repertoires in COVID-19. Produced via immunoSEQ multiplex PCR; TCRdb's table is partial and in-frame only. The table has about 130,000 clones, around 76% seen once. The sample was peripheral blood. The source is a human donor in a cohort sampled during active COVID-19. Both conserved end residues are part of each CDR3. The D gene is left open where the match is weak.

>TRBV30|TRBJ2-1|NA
CAWSREGEQFF
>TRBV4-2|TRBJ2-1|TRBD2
CASSATWTSEYNEQFF
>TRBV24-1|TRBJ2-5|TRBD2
CATSAGGAETQYF
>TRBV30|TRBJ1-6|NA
CAWRGGSYNSPLHF
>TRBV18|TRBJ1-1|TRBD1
CASSLTGIGPLNTEAFF
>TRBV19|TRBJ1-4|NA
CASGTRARSEKLFF
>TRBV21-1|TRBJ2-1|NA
CASTNRDRVYNEQFF
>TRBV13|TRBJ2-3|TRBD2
CASSSTTSGGPANKGGLDTQYF
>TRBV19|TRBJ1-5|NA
CASSTRTPGPQPQHF
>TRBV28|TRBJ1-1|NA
CASSSSVNTEAFF